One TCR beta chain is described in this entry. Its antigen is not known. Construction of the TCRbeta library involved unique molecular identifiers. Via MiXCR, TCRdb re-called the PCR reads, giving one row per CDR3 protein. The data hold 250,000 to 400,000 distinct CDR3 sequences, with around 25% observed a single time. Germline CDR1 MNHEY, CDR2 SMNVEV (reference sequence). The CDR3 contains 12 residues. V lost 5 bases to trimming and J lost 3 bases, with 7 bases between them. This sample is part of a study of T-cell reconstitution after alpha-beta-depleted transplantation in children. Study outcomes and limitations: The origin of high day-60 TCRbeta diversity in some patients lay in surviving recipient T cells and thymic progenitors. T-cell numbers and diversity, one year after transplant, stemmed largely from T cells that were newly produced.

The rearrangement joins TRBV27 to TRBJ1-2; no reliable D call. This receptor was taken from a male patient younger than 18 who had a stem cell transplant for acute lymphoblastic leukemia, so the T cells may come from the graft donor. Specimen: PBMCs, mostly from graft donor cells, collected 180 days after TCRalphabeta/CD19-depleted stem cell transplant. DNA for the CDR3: TGTGCCAGCAGTCCAGATCACTATGGCTACACCTTC. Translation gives CASSPDHYGYTF.